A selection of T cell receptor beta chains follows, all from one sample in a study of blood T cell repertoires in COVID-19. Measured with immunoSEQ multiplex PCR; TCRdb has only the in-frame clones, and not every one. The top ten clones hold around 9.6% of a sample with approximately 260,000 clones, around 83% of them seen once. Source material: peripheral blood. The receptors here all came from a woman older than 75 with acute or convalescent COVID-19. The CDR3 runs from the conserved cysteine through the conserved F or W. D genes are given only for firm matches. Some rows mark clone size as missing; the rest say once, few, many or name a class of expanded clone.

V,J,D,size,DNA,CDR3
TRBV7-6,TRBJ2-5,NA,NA,TGTGCCAGCAGCTTAGCTTTCACAGGCCAAGAGACCCAGTACTTC,CASSLAFTGQETQYF
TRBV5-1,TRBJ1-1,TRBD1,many,TGCGCCAGCAGCCCGGGACAGGGGAACACTGAAGCTTTCTTT,CASSPGQGNTEAFF
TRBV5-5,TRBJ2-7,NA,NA,TGTGCCAGCAGCACCTCCGGGACAATCTACGAGCAGTACTTC,CASSTSGTIYEQYF
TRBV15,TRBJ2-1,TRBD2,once,TGTGCCACCAGCAGCTTTAGCGGGGGGCGGTACAATGAGCAGTTCTTC,CATSSFSGGRYNEQFF
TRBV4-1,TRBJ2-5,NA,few,TGCGCCAGCAGCCAAGATGGGGCCCAAGAGACCCAGTACTTC,CASSQDGAQETQYF
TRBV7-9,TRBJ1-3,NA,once,TGTGCCACCAATGCCCCGGGGGGCCCCTATCAAGGAAACACCATATATTTT,CATNAPGGPYQGNTIYF
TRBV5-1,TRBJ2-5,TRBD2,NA,TGCGCCAGCAGCTCCCTTAGCGGGGGACTAGGAGAGACCCAGTACTTC,CASSSLSGGLGETQYF
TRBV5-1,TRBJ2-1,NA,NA,TGCGCCAGCAGCTTGGCAGATTACAATGAGCAGTTCTTC,CASSLADYNEQFF
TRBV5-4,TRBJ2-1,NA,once,TGTGCCAGCAGCTTGGCGGGACACCCCTCCTACAATGAGCAGTTCTTC,CASSLAGHPSYNEQFF
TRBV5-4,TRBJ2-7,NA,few,TGTGCCAGCAGCTTGGAAGGGGGGGCCTACGAGCAGTACTTC,CASSLEGGAYEQYF
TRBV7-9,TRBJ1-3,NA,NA,TGTGCCAGCAGCTTAGTGGGAGTAAACTCTGGAAACACCATATATTTT,CASSLVGVNSGNTIYF
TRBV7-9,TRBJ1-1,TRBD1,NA,TGTGCCAGCAGCCGTGGGACAGAACAGAACACTGAAGCTTTCTTT,CASSRGTEQNTEAFF
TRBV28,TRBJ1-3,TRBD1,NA,TGTGCCAGCAGCCGCGGACAGGGCGGTGCCTCTGGAAACACCATATATTTT,CASSRGQGGASGNTIYF
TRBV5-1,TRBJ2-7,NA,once,TGCGCCAGCAGCGGAGGACGGTCTGGGGTGGCCTCCTACGAGCAGTACTTC,CASSGGRSGVASYEQYF
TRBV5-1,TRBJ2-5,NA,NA,TGCGCCAGCAGCTTGGGGGCAATCCAAGAGACCCAGTACTTC,CASSLGAIQETQYF
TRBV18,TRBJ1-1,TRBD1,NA,TGTGCCAGCTCACCGCTGACAGGGAATTTTGAAGCTTTCTTT,CASSPLTGNFEAFF
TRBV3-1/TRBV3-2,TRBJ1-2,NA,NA,TGTGCCAGCAGCCAAGGAGGGTATCGGTATGGCTACACCTTC,CASSQGGYRYGYTF
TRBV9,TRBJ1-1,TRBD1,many,TGTGCCAGCAGCGTAGTTACAGGGGCGGGGAGTGAAGCTTTCTTT,CASSVVTGAGSEAFF
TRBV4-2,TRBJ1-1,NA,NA,TGTGCCAGCAGCCGTCCGGTGGGGGGGAACACTGAAGCTTTCTTT,CASSRPVGGNTEAFF
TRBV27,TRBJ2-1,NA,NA,TGTGCCAGCAGTTTATGGAGCATGAAGCGGGCCTACAATGAGCAGTTCTTC,CASSLWSMKRAYNEQFF
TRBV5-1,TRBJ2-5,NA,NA,TGCGCCAGCAGCACAGGAATCCAAGAGACCCAGTACTTC,CASSTGIQETQYF
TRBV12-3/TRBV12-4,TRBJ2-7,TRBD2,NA,TGTGCCAGCAGCGGGGACTACTACGAGCAGTACTTC,CASSGDYYEQYF
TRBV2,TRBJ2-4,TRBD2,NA,TGTGCCAGCAAGTTCGGGGGGATAACCACCTTGGGCGCCAAAAACATTCAGTACTTC,CASKFGGITTLGAKNIQYF
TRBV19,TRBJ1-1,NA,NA,TGTGCCAGTAGCGTCCCAGGGCTTTGGAACACTGAAGCTTTCTTT,CASSVPGLWNTEAFF
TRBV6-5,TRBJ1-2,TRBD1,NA,TGTGCCAGCAGACAAACAGGGGGAGGAGGCTACACCTTC,CASRQTGGGGYTF
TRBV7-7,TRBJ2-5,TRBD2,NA,TGTGCTAGCAGCTTAGTAGCGGGGGGCCTCCAAGAGACCCAGTACTTC,CASSLVAGGLQETQYF
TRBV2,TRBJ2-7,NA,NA,TGTGCCAGCAGAACCCCACTGGACTGGTACTCCTACGAGCAGTACTTC,CASRTPLDWYSYEQYF
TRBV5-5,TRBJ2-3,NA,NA,TGTGCCAGCAGCTTCGGCACAGATACGCAGTATTTT,CASSFGTDTQYF
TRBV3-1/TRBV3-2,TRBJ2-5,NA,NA,TGTGCCAGCAGCCAACCATACCAAGAGACCCAGTACTTC,CASSQPYQETQYF
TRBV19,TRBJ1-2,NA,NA,TGTGCCAGTAACGCCGGGACAATCTATGGCTACACCTTC,CASNAGTIYGYTF
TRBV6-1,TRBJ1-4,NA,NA,TGTGCCAGCAGTGGGGGATGGGGGGAGGTGGCTGAAAAACTGTTTTTT,CASSGGWGEVAEKLFF
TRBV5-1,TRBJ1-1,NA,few,TGCGCCAGCAATGGGGAGGGGACTGAAGCTTTCTTT,CASNGEGTEAFF
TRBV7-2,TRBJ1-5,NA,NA,TGTGCCAGCAGCTTAGCGCTAGGAGGTCAGCCCCAGCATTTT,CASSLALGGQPQHF
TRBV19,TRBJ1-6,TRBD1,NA,TGTGCCAGTAGTAGACAGGGGGACGGTTCACCCCTCCACTTT,CASSRQGDGSPLHF